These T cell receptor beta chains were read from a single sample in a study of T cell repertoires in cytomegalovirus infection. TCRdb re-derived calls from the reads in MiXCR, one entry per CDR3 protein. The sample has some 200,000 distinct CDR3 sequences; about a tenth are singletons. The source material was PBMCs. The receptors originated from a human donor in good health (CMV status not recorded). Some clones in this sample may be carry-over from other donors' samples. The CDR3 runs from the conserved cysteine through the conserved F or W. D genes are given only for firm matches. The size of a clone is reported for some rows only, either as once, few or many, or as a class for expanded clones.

CDR3nt: TGTGCCAGCAGTTTCGGGATCCTAAATCAGCCCCAGCATTTT
CDR3aa: CASSFGILNQPQHF
v_gene: TRBV6-2/TRBV6-3
abundance: few
j_gene: TRBJ1-5
d_gene: NA

CDR3nt: TGTGCCAGCAGTTACGGGACTAGCGGCACCGGGGAGCTGTTTTTT
CDR3aa: CASSYGTSGTGELFF
v_gene: TRBV6-2/TRBV6-3
abundance: many
j_gene: TRBJ2-2
d_gene: TRBD2

CDR3nt: TGTGCCAGTAGTATCGACGTAGCGGCCACTTACTACAATGAGCAGTTCTTC
CDR3aa: CASSIDVAATYYNEQFF
v_gene: TRBV19
abundance: NA
j_gene: TRBJ2-1
d_gene: NA

CDR3nt: TGTGCCAGCAGCGGCCAGGGGTTCGAAGATACGCAGTATTTT
CDR3aa: CASSGQGFEDTQYF
v_gene: TRBV7-2
abundance: many
j_gene: TRBJ2-3
d_gene: NA

CDR3nt: TGTGCCTGGAGTGTTAATACTGAAGCTTTCTTT
CDR3aa: CAWSVNTEAFF
v_gene: TRBV30
abundance: NA
j_gene: TRBJ1-1
d_gene: NA

CDR3nt: TGTGCCAGCACCAGGCGACTGCGGGACAGGGATGAGCAGTTCTTC
CDR3aa: CASTRRLRDRDEQFF
v_gene: TRBV11-2
abundance: NA
j_gene: TRBJ2-1
d_gene: TRBD1

CDR3nt: TGTGCCAGCCGATCTGGACAGGGCGCGCAGTATTTT
CDR3aa: CASRSGQGAQYF
v_gene: TRBV2
abundance: few
j_gene: TRBJ2-3
d_gene: TRBD1

CDR3nt: TGCAGTGCTGGCAACCTAGTGGGATTATACGAGCAGTACTTC
CDR3aa: CSAGNLVGLYEQYF
v_gene: TRBV20-1
abundance: NA
j_gene: TRBJ2-7
d_gene: NA

CDR3nt: TGTGCCAGTAAAAGAGCCCGGACAGGGAGCGAGGGCATTCAGTACTTC
CDR3aa: CASKRARTGSEGIQYF
v_gene: TRBV19
abundance: NA
j_gene: TRBJ2-4
d_gene: TRBD1

CDR3nt: TGCAGCGTTGCTCAGGGGGCAGATCAGCCCCAGCATTTT
CDR3aa: CSVAQGADQPQHF
v_gene: TRBV29-1
abundance: NA
j_gene: TRBJ1-5
d_gene: TRBD1

CDR3nt: TGTGCCAGCAGCTTAGAAGTCTCCTACAATGAGCAGTTCTTC
CDR3aa: CASSLEVSYNEQFF
v_gene: TRBV7-9
abundance: NA
j_gene: TRBJ2-1
d_gene: NA

CDR3nt: TGTGCCACAGAACCGGGACTATCTTACAATGAGCAGTTCTTC
CDR3aa: CATEPGLSYNEQFF
v_gene: TRBV5-5
abundance: NA
j_gene: TRBJ2-1
d_gene: TRBD2

CDR3nt: TGTGCCAGCAGCTTGGCCTGGGGGGGGGACAATGAGCAGTTCTTC
CDR3aa: CASSLAWGGDNEQFF
v_gene: TRBV5-3
abundance: few
j_gene: TRBJ2-1
d_gene: TRBD2

CDR3nt: TGCAGCGTTGAAGACTTCCAAACTAGCGGGAGCTACGAGCAGTACTTC
CDR3aa: CSVEDFQTSGSYEQYF
v_gene: TRBV29-1
abundance: NA
j_gene: TRBJ2-7
d_gene: TRBD2

CDR3nt: TGTGCCAGCAGCCCGACAGGGCCTGAAGCTTTCTTT
CDR3aa: CASSPTGPEAFF
v_gene: TRBV7-4
abundance: NA
j_gene: TRBJ1-1
d_gene: TRBD1

CDR3nt: TGCGCCAGCAGCTTGGAAGGGCCCGGGACCGGGGAGCTGTTTTTT
CDR3aa: CASSLEGPGTGELFF
v_gene: TRBV5-1
abundance: NA
j_gene: TRBJ2-2
d_gene: NA

CDR3nt: TGTGCCAGCAGCTCACAGCTGATGGGCACTGAAGCTTTCTTT
CDR3aa: CASSSQLMGTEAFF
v_gene: TRBV7-2
abundance: many
j_gene: TRBJ1-1
d_gene: NA